A selection of T cell receptor beta chains follows, all from one sample in a study of cytomegalovirus exposure and HLA in healthy donors. TCRdb's table, derived via immunoSEQ multiplex PCR, lists solely in-frame clones and lacks some. The table has about 120,000 clones, about three quarters seen once. The material sequenced was PBMCs. The receptors were sampled from a man aged 55 to 69 in good health and CMV-seropositive. CDR3s include the opening cysteine and the closing phenylalanine or tryptophan. The D gene is left open where the match is weak. Size tells how often a clone was seen (once, few, many) or the class of an expanded clone, and some rows leave it out.

abundance: NA
v_gene: TRBV28
j_gene: TRBJ1-2
d_gene: NA
CDR3aa: CGSSVGNYGYTF
CDR3nt: TGTGGCTCCAGCGTCGGCAACTATGGCTACACCTTC

abundance: NA
v_gene: TRBV28
j_gene: TRBJ1-4
d_gene: NA
CDR3aa: CATRGFGVEKLFF
CDR3nt: TGTGCCACCCGGGGATTTGGCGTTGAAAAACTGTTTTTT

abundance: NA
v_gene: TRBV7-9
j_gene: TRBJ2-7
d_gene: NA
CDR3aa: CASSLDSPYYEQYF
CDR3nt: TGTGCCAGCAGCTTAGACAGTCCTTACTACGAGCAGTACTTC

abundance: NA
v_gene: TRBV6-5
j_gene: TRBJ2-7
d_gene: NA
CDR3aa: CASSQRRTYEQYF
CDR3nt: TGTGCCAGCAGCCAGCGGAGGACCTACGAGCAGTACTTC

abundance: NA
v_gene: TRBV6-5
j_gene: TRBJ2-7
d_gene: TRBD1
CDR3aa: CASSLSGTGIYEQYF
CDR3nt: TGTGCCAGCAGTTTGTCCGGGACAGGCATCTACGAGCAGTACTTC

abundance: NA
v_gene: TRBV6-5
j_gene: TRBJ2-2
d_gene: TRBD1
CDR3aa: CASSGQGVGELFF
CDR3nt: TGTGCCAGCAGTGGACAGGGGGTCGGGGAGCTGTTTTTT

abundance: NA
v_gene: TRBV4-1
j_gene: TRBJ2-1
d_gene: TRBD2
CDR3aa: CASSQPAGDSYNEQFF
CDR3nt: TGCGCCAGCAGCCAACCGGCGGGAGACTCCTACAATGAGCAGTTCTTC

abundance: once
v_gene: TRBV2
j_gene: TRBJ2-3
d_gene: NA
CDR3aa: CASSVGSTDTQYF
CDR3nt: TGTGCCAGCAGTGTGGGCAGCACAGATACGCAGTATTTT

abundance: NA
v_gene: TRBV5-1
j_gene: TRBJ1-1
d_gene: TRBD1
CDR3aa: CASSLEDRGFTEAFF
CDR3nt: TGCGCCAGCAGCTTGGAGGACAGGGGGTTTACTGAAGCTTTCTTT

abundance: NA
v_gene: TRBV27
j_gene: TRBJ1-2
d_gene: NA
CDR3aa: CASSLQGGNYGYTF
CDR3nt: TGTGCCAGCAGTTTACAGGGAGGGAACTATGGCTACACCTTC

abundance: once
v_gene: TRBV5-1
j_gene: TRBJ2-7
d_gene: TRBD2
CDR3aa: CASSFGLAGVNIYEQYF
CDR3nt: TGCGCCAGCAGCTTCGGACTAGCGGGAGTCAACATCTACGAGCAGTACTTC

abundance: NA
v_gene: TRBV2
j_gene: TRBJ2-2
d_gene: TRBD2
CDR3aa: CASSGASGTNTGELFF
CDR3nt: TGTGCCAGCAGTGGGGCTAGCGGAACGAACACCGGGGAGCTGTTTTTT

abundance: few
v_gene: TRBV7-9
j_gene: TRBJ2-7
d_gene: TRBD1
CDR3aa: CASSQGASYEQYF
CDR3nt: TGTGCCAGCAGCCAGGGGGCCTCCTACGAGCAGTACTTC

abundance: NA
v_gene: TRBV6-6
j_gene: TRBJ2-2
d_gene: NA
CDR3aa: CASSPPVGELFF
CDR3nt: TGTGCCAGCAGTCCCCCTGTGGGGGAGCTGTTTTTT

abundance: NA
v_gene: TRBV4-1
j_gene: TRBJ2-7
d_gene: NA
CDR3aa: CASSHEGYEQYF
CDR3nt: TGCGCCAGCAGCCATGAGGGCTACGAGCAGTACTTC

abundance: NA
v_gene: TRBV2
j_gene: TRBJ1-5
d_gene: NA
CDR3aa: CASSAGDLNQPQHF
CDR3nt: TGTGCCAGCAGCGCAGGGGACCTCAATCAGCCCCAGCATTTT

abundance: NA
v_gene: TRBV10-3
j_gene: TRBJ2-7
d_gene: TRBD1
CDR3aa: CAISTGQGRYEQYF
CDR3nt: TGTGCCATCAGCACGGGACAGGGACGCTACGAGCAGTACTTC

abundance: NA
v_gene: TRBV6-1
j_gene: TRBJ2-1
d_gene: TRBD1
CDR3aa: CASSEQGAYNEQFF
CDR3nt: TGTGCCAGCAGTGAACAGGGGGCTTACAATGAGCAGTTCTTC

abundance: NA
v_gene: TRBV7-9
j_gene: TRBJ1-1
d_gene: NA
CDR3aa: CASSLGGLINTEAFF
CDR3nt: TGTGCCAGCAGCTTAGGTGGACTTATTAACACTGAAGCTTTCTTT

abundance: once
v_gene: TRBV29-1
j_gene: TRBJ1-2
d_gene: NA
CDR3aa: CSVAEGTDYGYTF
CDR3nt: TGCAGCGTCGCCGAGGGGACTGACTATGGCTACACCTTC

abundance: once
v_gene: TRBV18
j_gene: TRBJ2-3
d_gene: NA
CDR3aa: CASSPQASHLPDTQYF
CDR3nt: TGTGCCAGCTCACCACAAGCTTCCCACCTACCGGATACGCAGTATTTT

abundance: NA
v_gene: TRBV7-9
j_gene: TRBJ1-1
d_gene: NA
CDR3aa: CASSLAQWTEAFF
CDR3nt: TGTGCCAGCAGCTTAGCCCAGTGGACTGAAGCTTTCTTT

abundance: NA
v_gene: TRBV9
j_gene: TRBJ2-3
d_gene: NA
CDR3aa: CASSETGYPVDTQYF
CDR3nt: TGTGCCAGCAGCGAAACAGGTTACCCTGTGGATACGCAGTATTTT

abundance: NA
v_gene: TRBV4-1
j_gene: TRBJ2-7
d_gene: TRBD1
CDR3aa: CASSPPGKTGTVGEQYF
CDR3nt: TGCGCCAGCAGCCCCCCAGGCAAGACAGGGACGGTCGGCGAGCAGTACTTC

abundance: once
v_gene: TRBV9
j_gene: TRBJ2-1
d_gene: TRBD2
CDR3aa: CASSLGLVSRVEQFF
CDR3nt: TGTGCCAGCAGCTTGGGACTAGTATCACGCGTGGAGCAGTTCTTC

abundance: NA
v_gene: TRBV7-9
j_gene: TRBJ2-5
d_gene: TRBD1
CDR3aa: CSSSPGGGQGIRETQYF
CDR3nt: TGTTCCAGCAGCCCAGGTGGGGGACAGGGGATCCGAGAGACCCAGTACTTC

abundance: NA
v_gene: TRBV6-5
j_gene: TRBJ1-2
d_gene: TRBD1
CDR3aa: CASKEYRGRDYGYTF
CDR3nt: TGTGCCAGCAAAGAATACAGGGGGCGCGACTATGGCTACACCTTC

abundance: NA
v_gene: TRBV11-2
j_gene: TRBJ2-3
d_gene: TRBD2
CDR3aa: CASSWTSTTDTQYF
CDR3nt: TGTGCCAGCAGCTGGACTAGTACCACAGATACGCAGTATTTT

abundance: few
v_gene: TRBV4-1
j_gene: TRBJ2-2
d_gene: TRBD1
CDR3aa: CASSQEGGANTGELFF
CDR3nt: TGCGCCAGCAGCCAAGAAGGGGGCGCGAACACCGGGGAGCTGTTTTTT

abundance: NA
v_gene: TRBV6-1
j_gene: TRBJ1-1
d_gene: NA
CDR3aa: CASSGGLPSITEAFF
CDR3nt: TGTGCCAGCAGTGGGGGACTCCCAAGCATCACTGAAGCTTTCTTT

abundance: NA
v_gene: TRBV28
j_gene: TRBJ1-4
d_gene: NA
CDR3aa: CASSLRGEGRHNEKLFF
CDR3nt: TGTGCCAGCAGTTTGCGCGGAGAGGGCAGGCATAATGAAAAACTGTTTTTT

abundance: NA
v_gene: TRBV2
j_gene: TRBJ1-2
d_gene: TRBD1
CDR3aa: CASSGQDGGYGYTF
CDR3nt: TGTGCCAGCAGCGGACAGGATGGGGGCTATGGCTACACCTTC

abundance: NA
v_gene: TRBV18
j_gene: TRBJ1-2
d_gene: NA
CDR3aa: CASSPPSLQGEGYTF
CDR3nt: TGTGCCAGCTCACCACCTAGCTTACAGGGAGAAGGCTACACCTTC

abundance: NA
v_gene: TRBV5-1
j_gene: TRBJ2-7
d_gene: NA
CDR3aa: CASSSGTTRTPYEQYF
CDR3nt: TGCGCCAGCAGCTCCGGCACGACCAGGACACCCTACGAGCAGTACTTC

abundance: NA
v_gene: TRBV10-3
j_gene: TRBJ1-2
d_gene: TRBD1
CDR3aa: CAISEGRGAKLGYTF
CDR3nt: TGTGCCATCAGTGAGGGCAGGGGGGCGAAATTAGGCTACACCTTC

abundance: NA
v_gene: TRBV6-5
j_gene: TRBJ1-2
d_gene: NA
CDR3aa: CASTPGLNYGYTF
CDR3nt: TGTGCCAGCACCCCAGGGTTAAACTATGGCTACACCTTC

abundance: NA
v_gene: TRBV21-1
j_gene: TRBJ2-7
d_gene: NA
CDR3aa: CASRGPGWSSYESSYEQYF
CDR3nt: TGTGCCAGCAGAGGCCCGGGGTGGAGCTCCTACGAGAGCTCCTACGAGCAGTACTTC

abundance: NA
v_gene: TRBV28
j_gene: TRBJ1-1
d_gene: NA
CDR3aa: CASSTGRNTEAFF
CDR3nt: TGTGCCAGCAGTACAGGACGGAACACTGAAGCTTTCTTT

abundance: NA
v_gene: TRBV6-5
j_gene: TRBJ2-7
d_gene: NA
CDR3aa: CASRSLYEQYF
CDR3nt: TGTGCCAGCAGGTCTCTATACGAGCAGTACTTC

abundance: NA
v_gene: TRBV28
j_gene: TRBJ1-2
d_gene: NA
CDR3aa: CASSPDPGGHKYGYTF
CDR3nt: TGTGCCAGCAGTCCGGACCCCGGGGGGCACAAATATGGCTACACCTTC

abundance: few
v_gene: TRBV5-1
j_gene: TRBJ2-7
d_gene: NA
CDR3aa: CASSSGTLNYEQYF
CDR3nt: TGCGCCAGCAGCTCTGGGACATTAAACTACGAGCAGTACTTC

abundance: once
v_gene: TRBV5-1
j_gene: TRBJ1-1
d_gene: TRBD1
CDR3aa: CASSEGQPNTEAFF
CDR3nt: TGCGCCAGCAGCGAGGGACAGCCGAACACTGAAGCTTTCTTT

abundance: NA
v_gene: TRBV2
j_gene: TRBJ2-5
d_gene: NA
CDR3aa: CASSEWDGTGGTQYF
CDR3nt: TGTGCCAGCAGTGAATGGGATGGGACCGGGGGGACCCAGTACTTC

abundance: NA
v_gene: TRBV14
j_gene: TRBJ1-1
d_gene: TRBD1
CDR3aa: CASSQHTGGWTEAFF
CDR3nt: TGTGCCAGCAGCCAGCATACAGGGGGCTGGACTGAAGCTTTCTTT

abundance: NA
v_gene: TRBV28
j_gene: TRBJ2-3
d_gene: TRBD2
CDR3aa: CASLLAGATDTQYF
CDR3nt: TGTGCCAGCCTACTAGCGGGAGCCACAGATACGCAGTATTTT

abundance: NA
v_gene: TRBV4-2
j_gene: TRBJ2-1
d_gene: TRBD2
CDR3aa: CASSQSGLASYNEQFF
CDR3nt: TGTGCCAGCAGCCAATCGGGACTAGCATCCTACAATGAGCAGTTCTTC

abundance: NA
v_gene: TRBV6-1
j_gene: TRBJ2-7
d_gene: TRBD1
CDR3aa: CASSESWDSGYEQYF
CDR3nt: TGTGCCAGCAGTGAGTCATGGGACAGCGGCTACGAGCAGTACTTC

abundance: NA
v_gene: TRBV5-1
j_gene: TRBJ2-5
d_gene: NA
CDR3aa: CASSVTGLREETQYF
CDR3nt: TGCGCCAGCAGCGTAACAGGGTTACGAGAGGAGACCCAGTACTTC

abundance: NA
v_gene: TRBV6-5
j_gene: TRBJ1-1
d_gene: NA
CDR3aa: CASSPQGSTEAFF
CDR3nt: TGTGCCAGCAGTCCTCAGGGTAGCACTGAAGCTTTCTTT